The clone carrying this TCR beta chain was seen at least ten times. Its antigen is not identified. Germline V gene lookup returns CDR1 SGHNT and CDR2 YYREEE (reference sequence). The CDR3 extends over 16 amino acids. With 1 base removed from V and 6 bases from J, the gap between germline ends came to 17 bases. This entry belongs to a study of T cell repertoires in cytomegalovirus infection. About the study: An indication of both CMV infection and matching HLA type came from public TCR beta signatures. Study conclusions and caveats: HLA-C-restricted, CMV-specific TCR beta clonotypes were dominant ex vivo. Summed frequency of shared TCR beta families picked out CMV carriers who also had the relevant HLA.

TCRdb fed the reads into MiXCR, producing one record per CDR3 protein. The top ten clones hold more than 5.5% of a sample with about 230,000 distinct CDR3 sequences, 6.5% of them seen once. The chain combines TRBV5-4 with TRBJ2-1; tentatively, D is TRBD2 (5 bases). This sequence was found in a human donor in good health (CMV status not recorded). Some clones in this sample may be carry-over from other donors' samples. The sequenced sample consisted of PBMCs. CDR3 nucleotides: TGTGCCAGCAGCTTGTCGGGGTTGCGGACCTCCAATGAGCAGTTCTTC. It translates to CASSLSGLRTSNEQFF.